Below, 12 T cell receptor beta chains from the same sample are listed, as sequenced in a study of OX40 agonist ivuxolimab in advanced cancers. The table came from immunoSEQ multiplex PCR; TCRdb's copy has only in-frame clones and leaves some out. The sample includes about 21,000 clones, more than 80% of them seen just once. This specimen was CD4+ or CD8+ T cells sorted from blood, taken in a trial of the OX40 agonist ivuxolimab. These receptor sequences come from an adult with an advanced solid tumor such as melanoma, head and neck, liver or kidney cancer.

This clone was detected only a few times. Written as DNA, the CDR3 is TGTGCCAGAAGCTTGTCCGGGTTCTGTTCCTACGAGCAGTACTTC. It is translated as CARSLSGFCSYEQYF. This chain links TRBV5-3 with TRBJ2-7; the D is unclear. TRBV5-3 is classed as an ORF, of uncertain function. V shed 1 base and J shed 1 base, with 12 bases lying between them. CDR3 length: 15 residues.

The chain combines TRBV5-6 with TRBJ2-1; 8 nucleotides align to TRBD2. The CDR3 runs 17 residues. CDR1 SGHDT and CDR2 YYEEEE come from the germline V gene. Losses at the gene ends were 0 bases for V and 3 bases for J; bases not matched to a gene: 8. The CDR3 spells CASSLDRGGRHYNEQFF. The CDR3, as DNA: TGTGCCAGCAGCTTGGACCGGGGCGGGAGGCACTACAATGAGCAGTTCTTC.

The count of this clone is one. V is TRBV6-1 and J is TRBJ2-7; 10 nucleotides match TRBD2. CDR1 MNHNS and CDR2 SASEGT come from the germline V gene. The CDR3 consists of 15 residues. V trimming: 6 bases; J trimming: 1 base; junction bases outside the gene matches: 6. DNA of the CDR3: TGTGCCAGCAGACCCGGGACTAGCGTATCCTACGAGCAGTACTTC. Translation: CASRPGTSVSYEQYF.

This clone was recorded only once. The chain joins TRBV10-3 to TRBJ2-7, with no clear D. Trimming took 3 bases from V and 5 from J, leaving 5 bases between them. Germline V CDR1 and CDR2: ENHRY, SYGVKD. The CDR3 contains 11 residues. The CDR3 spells CAISDVDEQYF. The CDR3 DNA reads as TGTGCCATCAGTGATGTGGACGAGCAGTACTTC.

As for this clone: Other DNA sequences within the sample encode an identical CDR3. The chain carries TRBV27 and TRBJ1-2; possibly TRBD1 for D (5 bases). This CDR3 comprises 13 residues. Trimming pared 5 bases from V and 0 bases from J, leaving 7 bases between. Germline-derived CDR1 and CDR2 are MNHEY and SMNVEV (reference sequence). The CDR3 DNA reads TGTGCCAGCAGTCGGGGGACTAACTATGGCTACACCTTC. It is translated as CASSRGTNYGYTF.

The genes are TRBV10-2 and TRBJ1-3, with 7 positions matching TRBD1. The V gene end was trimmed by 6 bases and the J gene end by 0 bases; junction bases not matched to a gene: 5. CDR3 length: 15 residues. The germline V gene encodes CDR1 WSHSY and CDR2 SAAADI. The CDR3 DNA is TGCGCCAGCAGGGAGGGGGCGTCCTCTGGAAACACCATATATTTT. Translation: CASREGASSGNTIYF.

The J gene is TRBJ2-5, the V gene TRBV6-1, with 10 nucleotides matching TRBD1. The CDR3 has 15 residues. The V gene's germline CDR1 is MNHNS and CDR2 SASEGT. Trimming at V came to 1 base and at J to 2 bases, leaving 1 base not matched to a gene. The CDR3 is CASSEGTGGQETQYF. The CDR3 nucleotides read TGTGCCAGCAGTGAAGGGACAGGGGGGCAAGAGACCCAGTACTTC.

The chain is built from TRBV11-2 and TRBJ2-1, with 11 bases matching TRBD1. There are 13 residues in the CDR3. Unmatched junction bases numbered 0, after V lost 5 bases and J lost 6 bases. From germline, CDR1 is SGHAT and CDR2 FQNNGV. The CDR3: CASSGQGANEQFF. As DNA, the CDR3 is TGTGCCAGCAGCGGACAGGGGGCCAATGAGCAGTTCTTC.

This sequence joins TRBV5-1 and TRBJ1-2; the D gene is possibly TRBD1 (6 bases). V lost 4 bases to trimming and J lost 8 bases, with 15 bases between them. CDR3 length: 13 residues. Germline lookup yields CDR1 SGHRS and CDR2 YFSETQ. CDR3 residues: CASSLTRGDGYTF. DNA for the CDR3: TGCGCCAGCAGCCTTACGAGGGGGGACGGCTACACCTTC.

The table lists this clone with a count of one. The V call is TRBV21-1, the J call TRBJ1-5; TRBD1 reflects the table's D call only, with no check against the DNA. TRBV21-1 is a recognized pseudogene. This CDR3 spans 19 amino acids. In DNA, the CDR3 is TGTGCCAGCAGCAATAGGGTCGACAGGCATTTGTATAGCAATCAGCCCCAGCATTTT. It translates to CASSNRVDRHLYSNQPQHF.

CDR3 DNA sequence: TGTGCCAGCAGCGCCAGGTGGGGACTAGCGGGAGGATTTGAGCGAGAGACCCAGTACTTC. Amino acids: CASSARWGLAGGFERETQYF. This chain uses TRBV9 with TRBJ2-5; 15 bases map to TRBD2. The germline gives CDR1 SGDLS, CDR2 YYNGEE. The CDR3 totals 20 residues. V was clipped by 3 bases and J by 4 bases; unmatched bases: 16.

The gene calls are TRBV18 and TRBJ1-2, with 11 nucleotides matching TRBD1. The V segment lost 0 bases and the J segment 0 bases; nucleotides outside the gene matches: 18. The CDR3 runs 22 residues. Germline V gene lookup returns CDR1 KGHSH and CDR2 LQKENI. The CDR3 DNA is TGTGCCAGCTCACCACCGGTATCAGGACAGGGGGCCAAGAGTGCTGCTAACTATGGCTACACCTTC. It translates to CASSPPVSGQGAKSAANYGYTF.